These T cell receptor beta chains were read from a single sample in a study of blood T cells in healthy people across ages. In TCRdb, the 5' RACE reads were re-called with MiXCR into one record per CDR3 protein. The profile shows 700,000 to 950,000 distinct CDR3 sequences, roughly 47% of them singletons. The sample was blood. Receptors originate from a woman aged 55-69 years in good health. Each CDR3 is given with its conserved first and last residue. The order of the fields is V gene, J gene, clone size, D gene, CDR3 protein, CDR3 DNA. D genes are given only for firm matches. The size of a clone is reported for some rows only, either as once, few or many, or as a class for expanded clones.

TRBV6-1,TRBJ1-2,-,TRBD1,CASSGQTGGNYGYTF,TGTGCCAGCAGTGGTCAGACAGGGGGTAACTATGGCTACACCTTC
TRBV20-1,TRBJ1-5,few,-,CSARDVGGAVQPQHF,TGCAGTGCTAGAGATGTCGGGGGCGCGGTTCAGCCCCAGCATTTT
TRBV19,TRBJ2-1,few,TRBD2,CASSSSAGGRGEQFF,TGTGCCAGTAGTTCTTCAGCGGGAGGAAGGGGTGAGCAGTTCTTC
TRBV4-2,TRBJ2-1,few,-,CASSQDREQFF,TGTGCCAGCAGCCAAGATCGGGAGCAGTTCTTC
TRBV19,TRBJ1-1,-,-,CASRRRGANTEAFF,TGTGCCAGTAGACGACGGGGGGCAAACACTGAAGCTTTCTTT
TRBV6-2/TRBV6-3,TRBJ1-5,-,-,CASSPPLTDGFKNQPQHF,TGTGCCAGCAGTCCCCCTTTGACAGACGGCTTCAAGAATCAGCCCCAGCATTTT
TRBV2,TRBJ2-2,-,-,CASSDRGPLNTGELFF,TGTGCCAGCAGTGACAGGGGCCCTCTTAACACCGGGGAGCTGTTTTTT
TRBV7-3,TRBJ2-3,-,-,CASSLTGGLARDTQYF,TGTGCCAGCAGCTTAACGGGCGGGCTAGCGAGAGATACGCAGTATTTT
TRBV20-1,TRBJ2-5,-,-,CSAGGKRYSYAEQYF,TGCAGTGCTGGGGGAAAGAGGTATTCCTACGCGGAGCAGTACTTC
TRBV5-1,TRBJ2-1,-,TRBD2,CASSPTSGLAANEQFF,TGCGCCAGCAGCCCCACCTCTGGACTAGCGGCTAATGAGCAGTTCTTC
TRBV5-1,TRBJ2-7,few,-,CASRPVLVSSSYNEQYF,TGCGCCAGCAGACCTGTGCTGGTCTCCAGCTCCTACAATGAGCAGTACTTC
TRBV20-1,TRBJ2-3,few,TRBD2,CSGSGGGSTDTQYF,TGCAGCGGAAGCGGGGGGGGGAGCACAGATACGCAGTATTTT
TRBV10-3,TRBJ1-6,few,-,CAISREGDNSPLHF,TGTGCCATCAGCCGAGAGGGGGATAATTCACCCCTCCACTTT
TRBV28,TRBJ2-4,-,TRBD2,CASRPSGLAKNIQYF,TGTGCCAGCAGACCTAGCGGTCTAGCCAAAAACATTCAGTACTTC
TRBV12-3/TRBV12-4,TRBJ2-3,-,-,CASSNDGYTDTQYF,TGTGCCAGCAGCAACGACGGGTACACAGATACGCAGTATTTT
TRBV12-3/TRBV12-4,TRBJ2-4,-,-,CASSFADPGAKNIQYF,TGTGCCAGCAGTTTCGCGGACCCGGGAGCCAAAAACATTCAGTACTTC
TRBV28,TRBJ1-2,few,-,CASSPQGRARNGYTF,TGTGCCAGCAGTCCACAGGGCAGGGCGAGAAATGGCTACACCTTC
TRBV10-3,TRBJ2-1,-,TRBD1,CAIRIRDSPDNEQFF,TGTGCCATCAGGATCCGGGACAGCCCTGACAATGAGCAGTTCTTC
TRBV20-1,TRBJ2-3,-,-,CSALHLVTDMQYF,TGCAGTGCCCTCCACCTTGTCACAGATATGCAGTATTTT
TRBV4-1,TRBJ1-4,-,-,CASSQPDRISEKLFF,TGCGCCAGCAGCCAACCCGACCGGATCAGTGAAAAACTGTTTTTT
TRBV27,TRBJ1-6,once,TRBD1,CASSWDRGIGNPPLHF,TGTGCCAGCAGTTGGGACAGGGGTATTGGAAATCCACCCCTCCACTTT
TRBV29-1,TRBJ1-1,few,-,CSAPQEGGTEAFF,TGCAGCGCCCCCCAGGAGGGGGGGACTGAAGCTTTCTTT
TRBV6-5,TRBJ2-3,-,TRBD2,CASRGRRGGTDTQYF,TGTGCCAGCAGAGGCCGGCGGGGGGGCACAGATACGCAGTATTTT
TRBV20-1,TRBJ2-3,few,-,CSASVAADTQYF,TGCAGTGCTAGCGTGGCCGCAGATACGCAGTATTTT
TRBV15,TRBJ2-6,few,TRBD1,CATSRDPRDRASGANVLTF,TGTGCCACCAGCAGAGATCCCCGGGACAGGGCCTCTGGGGCCAACGTCCTGACTTTC
TRBV28,TRBJ2-3,once,-,CASSFEGRDTQYF,TGTGCCAGCAGTTTTGAGGGTAGGGATACGCAGTATTTT
TRBV19,TRBJ1-2,-,-,CASRAQGTANYGYTF,TGTGCCAGTAGAGCCCAGGGAACGGCAAACTATGGCTACACCTTC
TRBV20-1,TRBJ1-2,-,-,CSARDRGGVYGYTF,TGCAGTGCTAGAGACAGGGGAGGGGTATATGGCTACACCTTC
TRBV3-1,TRBJ2-2,-,TRBD2,CASSQEGGGATGELFF,TGTGCCAGCAGCCAAGAAGGCGGGGGGGCCACCGGGGAGCTGTTTTTT
TRBV29-1,TRBJ2-7,once,-,CSVATYEQYF,TGCAGCGTTGCGACTTACGAGCAGTACTTC
TRBV18,TRBJ1-2,-,-,CASSPDSGTGYTF,TGTGCCAGCTCCCCTGATTCGGGGACTGGCTACACCTTC
TRBV20-1,TRBJ2-7,-,-,CSAGRDITYEQYF,TGCAGTGCTGGGCGGGACATAACCTACGAGCAGTACTTC
TRBV29-1,TRBJ2-5,few,TRBD2,CSVETRTSGGLMETQYF,TGCAGCGTTGAAACCAGGACTAGCGGGGGGCTGATGGAGACCCAGTACTTC
TRBV20-1,TRBJ2-1,-,TRBD2,CSARVKKLGLAGFYNEQFF,TGCAGTGCTAGAGTGAAGAAACTCGGACTAGCGGGCTTCTACAATGAGCAGTTCTTC
TRBV18,TRBJ2-7,few,-,CASSPSRNYEQYF,TGTGCCAGCTCACCAAGCAGAAACTACGAGCAGTACTTC
TRBV28,TRBJ1-5,few,-,CASRQSNQPQHF,TGTGCCAGCAGGCAAAGCAATCAGCCCCAGCATTTT
TRBV7-2,TRBJ1-2,many,-,CASSLDRRRIGYTF,TGTGCCAGCAGCTTAGACAGGCGGAGGATCGGCTACACCTTC
TRBV2,TRBJ1-5,-,-,CASSDTGFSNQPQHF,TGTGCCAGCAGCGATACAGGGTTTAGCAATCAGCCCCAGCATTTT
TRBV4-3,TRBJ2-6,few,-,CASSQDYGESGANVLTF,TGCGCCAGCAGCCAAGATTACGGGGAATCTGGGGCCAACGTCCTGACTTTC
TRBV5-1,TRBJ1-5,few,-,CASSLGQGGDQPQHF,TGCGCCAGCAGCTTGGGGCAGGGAGGGGATCAGCCCCAGCATTTT
TRBV5-1,TRBJ2-7,-,TRBD1,CASSDGQGTFSYNEQYF,TGCGCCAGCAGCGACGGACAGGGGACGTTTAGTTACAATGAGCAGTACTTC
TRBV10-3,TRBJ2-5,-,-,CAISEYQETQYF,TGTGCCATCAGTGAATACCAAGAGACCCAGTACTTC
TRBV5-1,TRBJ2-3,-,-,CASRQGRVTDTQYF,TGCGCCAGCAGGCAGGGGCGAGTCACAGATACGCAGTATTTT
TRBV4-3,TRBJ1-2,-,-,CASSQDNRDTTYGYTF,TGCGCCAGCAGCCAAGATAATCGGGACACGACCTATGGCTACACCTTC
TRBV6-4,TRBJ1-6,-,-,CASSDFGSLNSPLHF,TGTGCCAGCAGTGACTTCGGCTCCTTGAATTCACCCCTCCACTTT
TRBV29-1,TRBJ1-3,-,TRBD1,CSARQGAAGNTIYF,TGCAGCGCAAGACAGGGGGCGGCTGGAAACACCATATATTTT
TRBV7-2,TRBJ1-5,many,-,CASSFKGVGSNQPQHF,TGTGCCAGCAGCTTTAAGGGAGTGGGAAGCAATCAGCCCCAGCATTTT
TRBV11-3,TRBJ2-7,-,-,CASSVWHTSEDEQYF,TGCGCCAGCAGCGTCTGGCACACGAGTGAGGACGAGCAGTACTTC
TRBV25-1,TRBJ2-6,-,-,CASSEYGSATATLGGANVLTF,TGTGCCAGCAGTGAATACGGTTCAGCAACAGCTACTCTCGGGGGGGCCAACGTCCTGACTTTC
TRBV28,TRBJ1-1,-,TRBD1,CASSSNRGKSEAFF,TGTGCCAGCAGTTCGAACAGGGGGAAGTCTGAAGCTTTCTTT
TRBV7-2,TRBJ2-5,-,TRBD2,CASSPTSGSWETQYF,TGTGCCAGCAGCCCGACTAGCGGGAGTTGGGAGACCCAGTACTTC
TRBV25-1,TRBJ1-6,-,-,CASRGRNNSPLHF,TGTGCCAGCAGGGGACGGAATAATTCACCCCTCCACTTT
TRBV20-1,TRBJ2-7,few,-,CSAPKLGSYEQYF,TGCAGTGCTCCGAAACTGGGCTCCTACGAGCAGTACTTC
TRBV6-1,TRBJ1-5,-,-,CASRRAGSNQPQHF,TGTGCCAGCAGACGGGCAGGGTCCAATCAGCCCCAGCATTTT
TRBV5-1,TRBJ2-1,-,TRBD2,CASTWTSGSPYNEQFF,TGCGCCAGCACCTGGACTAGCGGGAGCCCCTACAATGAGCAGTTCTTC
TRBV6-2/TRBV6-3,TRBJ2-2,-,-,CASARMGLTGELFF,TGTGCCAGCGCCCGCATGGGGCTGACCGGGGAGCTGTTTTTT
TRBV10-3,TRBJ1-2,-,TRBD1,CAISGGTAGGDYGYTF,TGTGCCATCAGTGGGGGGACAGCCGGTGGAGACTATGGCTACACCTTC
TRBV20-1,TRBJ1-2,-,-,CSASLGDGYTF,TGCAGTGCTAGTTTAGGGGATGGCTACACCTTC
TRBV3-1,TRBJ2-2,-,-,CASSATGIRVTGELFF,TGTGCCAGCAGCGCGACAGGAATCAGGGTCACCGGGGAGCTGTTTTTT